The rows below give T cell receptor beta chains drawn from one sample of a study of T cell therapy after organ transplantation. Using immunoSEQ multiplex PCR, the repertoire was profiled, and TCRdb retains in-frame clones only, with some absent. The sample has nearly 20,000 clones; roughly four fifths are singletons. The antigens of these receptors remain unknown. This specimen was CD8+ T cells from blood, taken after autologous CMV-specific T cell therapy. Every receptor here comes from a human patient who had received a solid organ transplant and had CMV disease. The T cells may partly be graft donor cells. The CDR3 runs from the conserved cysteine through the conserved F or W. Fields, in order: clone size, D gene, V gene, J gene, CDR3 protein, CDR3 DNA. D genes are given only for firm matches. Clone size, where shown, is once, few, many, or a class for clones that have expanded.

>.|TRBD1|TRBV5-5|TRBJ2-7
CASSLGDRASYEQYF
TGTGCCAGCAGCTTGGGGGACAGGGCTTCCTACGAGCAGTACTTC
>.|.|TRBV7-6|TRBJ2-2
CASSLDLLVGELFF
TGTGCCAGCAGCTTAGACCTTTTGGTCGGGGAGCTGTTTTTT
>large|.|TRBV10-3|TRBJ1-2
CAIKAGSRYGYTF
TGTGCCATCAAGGCGGGGAGCCGCTATGGCTACACCTTC
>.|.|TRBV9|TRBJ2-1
CASSVVGVPRYNEQFF
TGTGCCAGCAGCGTAGTTGGAGTTCCGAGGTACAATGAGCAGTTCTTC
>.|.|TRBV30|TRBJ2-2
CAWSVGVGTGELFF
TGTGCCTGGAGTGTGGGGGTCGGCACCGGGGAGCTGTTTTTT
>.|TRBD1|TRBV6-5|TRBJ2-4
CASSRTGGLNIQYF
TGTGCCAGCAGCAGGACAGGGGGTCTGAACATTCAGTACTTC
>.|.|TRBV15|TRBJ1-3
CATSRVQGSGNTIYF
TGTGCCACCAGCAGAGTTCAAGGGAGTGGAAACACCATATATTTT
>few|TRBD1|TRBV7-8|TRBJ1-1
CASSLQQGTEAFF
TGTGCCAGCAGCTTACAACAGGGGACTGAAGCTTTCTTT
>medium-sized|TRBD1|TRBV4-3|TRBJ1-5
CASSLGTGSQPQHF
TGCGCCAGCAGCCTCGGGACAGGGTCGCAACCCCAGCATTTT
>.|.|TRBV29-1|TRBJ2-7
CSVAGGDPYEQYF
TGCAGCGTTGCTGGAGGGGACCCCTACGAGCAGTACTTC
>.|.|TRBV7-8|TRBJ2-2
CASSLGVTALQKELFF
TGTGCCAGCAGCTTAGGGGTTACGGCACTTCAGAAGGAGCTGTTTTTT
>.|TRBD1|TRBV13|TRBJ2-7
CASSPGTGSEQYF
TGTGCCAGCAGCCCCGGGACAGGGTCCGAGCAGTACTTC
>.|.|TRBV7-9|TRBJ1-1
CARSEGPPNTEAFF
TGTGCCAGATCGGAGGGGCCCCCGAACACTGAAGCTTTCTTT
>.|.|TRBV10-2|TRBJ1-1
CASSEPGRETEAFF
TGCGCCAGCAGTGAGCCGGGGAGAGAGACTGAAGCTTTCTTT
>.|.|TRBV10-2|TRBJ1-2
CASSESEDYGYTF
TGCGCCAGCAGTGAGTCGGAGGACTATGGCTACACCTTC
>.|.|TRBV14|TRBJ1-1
CAVGDLPTEAFF
TGTGCCGTCGGAGACCTGCCCACTGAAGCTTTCTTT
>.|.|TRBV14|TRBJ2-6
CASSPSSRLLAGANVLTF
TGTGCCAGCAGCCCTTCCAGCAGGCTACTAGCCGGGGCCAACGTCCTGACTTTC
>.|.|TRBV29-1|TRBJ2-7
CSGGYSGEQYF
TGCAGCGGGGGGTATTCGGGAGAGCAGTACTTC
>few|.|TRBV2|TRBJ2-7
CASSEANTYEQYF
TGTGCCAGCAGTGAAGCGAACACGTACGAGCAGTACTTC
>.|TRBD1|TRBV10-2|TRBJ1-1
CASTDRGYTEAFF
TGCGCCAGTACGGACAGGGGGTACACTGAAGCTTTCTTT
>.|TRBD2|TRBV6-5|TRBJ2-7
CASSYSTGLATYEQYF
TGTGCCAGCAGTTACTCGACGGGACTAGCTACCTACGAGCAGTACTTC
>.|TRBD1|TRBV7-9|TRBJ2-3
CASSLVQGVYTDTQYF
TGTGCCAGCAGCTTAGTACAGGGGGTATACACAGATACGCAGTATTTT
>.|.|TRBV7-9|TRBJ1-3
CASSSNRREAGNTIYF
TGTGCCAGCAGCTCAAACCGCAGGGAGGCTGGAAACACCATATATTTT
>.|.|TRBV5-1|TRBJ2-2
CASSLYGRSSTGELFF
TGCGCCAGCAGCTTGTATGGGCGTTCGAGCACCGGGGAGCTGTTTTTT
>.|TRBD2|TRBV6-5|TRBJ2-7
CASSYDLAGDEQYF
TGTGCCAGCAGTTACGATCTAGCGGGAGACGAGCAGTACTTC
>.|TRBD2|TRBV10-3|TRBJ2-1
CAISVSGGDYNEQFF
TGTGCCATCAGCGTAAGCGGGGGGGACTACAATGAGCAGTTCTTC
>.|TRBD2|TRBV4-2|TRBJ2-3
CASSQGLAGGPSTDTQYF
TGTGCCAGCAGCCAAGGGCTAGCGGGGGGGCCGAGCACAGATACGCAGTATTTT
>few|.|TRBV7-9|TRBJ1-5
CASSLGDWGNQPQHF
TGTGCCAGCAGCTTAGGGGACTGGGGGAATCAGCCCCAGCATTTT
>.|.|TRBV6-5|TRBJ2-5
CASSYAMEGETQYF
TGTGCCAGCAGTTACGCCATGGAGGGGGAGACCCAGTACTTC
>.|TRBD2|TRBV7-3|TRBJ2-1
CASSSLAGGNEQFF
TGTGCCAGCAGCTCTCTAGCGGGGGGCAATGAGCAGTTCTTC
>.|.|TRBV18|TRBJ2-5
CASSPLGTQETQYF
TGTGCCAGCTCACCACTCGGCACTCAAGAGACCCAGTACTTC
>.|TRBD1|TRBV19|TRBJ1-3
CASRDRVLSSDTIYF
TGTGCCAGTAGAGACAGGGTTTTATCTTCGGACACCATATATTTT
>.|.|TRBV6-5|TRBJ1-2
CASSIGQTPYTF
TGTGCCAGCAGTATTGGACAGACTCCCTACACCTTC
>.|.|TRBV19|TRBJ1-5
CASSMTGESNQPQHF
TGTGCCAGTAGTATGACGGGGGAAAGCAATCAGCCCCAGCATTTT
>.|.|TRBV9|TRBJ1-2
CASSGEGAVRFDWVDGYTF
TGTGCCAGCAGCGGCGAGGGTGCTGTACGTTTTGATTGGGTAGATGGCTACACCTTC
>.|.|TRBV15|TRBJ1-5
CATSSPGPEWQPQHF
TGTGCCACCAGCAGCCCGGGCCCCGAGTGGCAGCCCCAGCATTTT
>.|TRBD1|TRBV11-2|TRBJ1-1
CASSLEVGGWDRASSAFF
TGTGCCAGCAGCTTAGAGGTCGGAGGTTGGGACAGGGCTTCCTCGGCTTTCTTT
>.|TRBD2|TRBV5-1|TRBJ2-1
CASSPGTSGVHFDEQFF
TGCGCCAGCAGCCCGGGGACTAGCGGGGTCCACTTCGATGAGCAGTTCTTC
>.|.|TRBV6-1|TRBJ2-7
CASSPHLWANEQYF
TGTGCCAGCAGTCCTCACCTGTGGGCCAACGAGCAGTACTTC
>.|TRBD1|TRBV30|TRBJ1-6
CAWDETGWNSPLHF
TGTGCCTGGGATGAGACAGGGTGGAATTCACCCCTCCACTTT
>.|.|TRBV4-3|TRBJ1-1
CASSQGNTEAFF
TGCGCCAGCAGCCAGGGTAACACTGAAGCTTTCTTT